This T cell receptor (beta chain) was recovered during a study of Ad26.COV2.S vaccination and SARS-CoV-2 variants. General study points: Spike-specific TCR breadth was greater in vaccine than placebo recipients. Estimates derived from TCR breadth and depth analyses may have underestimated total T cell responses.

Details on this clone: The target antigen is unknown.

Treatment indicated: roughly 20 received Ad26.COV2.S at low or high dose, single or two shots; 5 received placebo; per-sample allocation not given. Vaccine and placebo recipients were sampled on day 63 after the first injection. Whoever gave the sample was an adult aged 18-55 years in Boston. V was cut by 2 bases and J by 3 bases, with 14 bases left in between. The CDR3 length is 15 residues. CDR1 KGHSH and CDR2 LQKENI come from the germline V gene. Method: immunoSEQ multiplex PCR; TCRdb's copy keeps in-frame clones and lacks some. The sample has fewer than 400,000 clones; around 89% are singletons. The sequence was obtained from a person between 18 and 59 years old who received the Ad26.COV2.S COVID-19 vaccine or a placebo. Sequences were derived from peripheral blood, sampled in a trial of Ad26.COV2.S vaccine versus placebo. The chain has TRBV18 and TRBJ2-7; D ambiguous. The CDR3 DNA sequence: TGTGCCAGCTCACCATCTCCAGGAACCAACTACGAGCAGTACTTC. Translation gives CASSPSPGTNYEQYF.